These T cell receptor beta chains were read from a single sample in a study of pediatric ulcerative colitis. The data were produced by immunoSEQ multiplex PCR, yet TCRdb's version contains in-frame clones alone and is incomplete. The table shows approximately 60,000 clones, with about 86% occurring only once. The sample taken for sequencing was blood. The receptors originated from a boy aged 10-17 years with severe ulcerative colitis. Both conserved end residues are part of each CDR3. A D gene is named only where the DNA matches it firmly. Where a row states a size, it is once, few, many or the class of an expanded clone; other rows omit it.

clone_size	d_call	v_call	j_call	cdr3_length	cdr3_aa	cdr3_nt
-	-	TRBV15	TRBJ1-1	13	CATSRTGNTEAFF	TGTGCCACCAGCAGGACAGGGAACACTGAAGCTTTCTTT
-	TRBD2	TRBV4-1	TRBJ2-7	17	CASSLRTSGGSAYEQYF	TGCGCCAGCAGCCTGCGGACTAGCGGAGGAAGCGCCTACGAGCAGTACTTC
-	-	TRBV7-9	TRBJ2-7	15	CASSLARDGPYEQYF	TGTGCCAGCAGCTTGGCCCGGGACGGGCCCTACGAGCAGTACTTC
-	-	TRBV2	TRBJ2-5	13	CASSRDFEETQYF	TGTGCCAGCAGCCGGGATTTTGAAGAGACCCAGTACTTC
-	TRBD2	TRBV7-2	TRBJ2-5	16	CASSPLAGGLQETQYF	TGTGCCAGCAGCCCCCTAGCGGGAGGTCTCCAAGAGACCCAGTACTTC
-	-	TRBV5-6	TRBJ2-7	14	CASSLGVGTYEQYF	TGTGCCAGCAGCTTGGGGGTTGGAACCTACGAGCAGTACTTC
-	-	TRBV27	TRBJ1-1	15	CASRPHGDMNTEAFF	TGTGCCAGCAGGCCACACGGAGACATGAACACTGAAGCTTTCTTT
few	-	TRBV9	TRBJ1-2	14	CASSVVGANYGYTF	TGTGCCAGCAGCGTAGTCGGGGCTAACTATGGCTACACCTTC
-	-	TRBV5-4	TRBJ2-7	14	CASSPTGDAYEQYF	TGTGCCAGCAGTCCGACAGGCGACGCCTACGAGCAGTACTTC
-	-	TRBV6-4	TRBJ1-1	12	CASRAANTEAFF	TGTGCCAGCAGGGCGGCGAACACTGAAGCTTTCTTT
-	TRBD2	TRBV29-1	TRBJ2-1	19	CSVEGGTSGGPAPYNEQFF	TGCAGCGTTGAAGGGGGTACTAGCGGAGGGCCGGCACCTTACAATGAGCAGTTCTTC
-	-	TRBV30	TRBJ2-1	15	CAWTSGSGVYNEQFF	TGTGCCTGGACTTCAGGTAGCGGAGTCTACAATGAGCAGTTCTTC
-	-	TRBV30	TRBJ2-2	11	CAWNSGGELFF	TGTGCCTGGAACAGCGGCGGGGAGCTGTTTTTT
-	TRBD2	TRBV19	TRBJ2-7	14	CASSITAGAYEQYF	TGTGCCAGTAGTATCACAGCGGGAGCGTACGAGCAGTACTTC
-	-	TRBV6-5	TRBJ1-1	14	CASSAGGGNTEAFF	TGTGCCAGCAGTGCGGGGGGCGGTAACACTGAAGCTTTCTTT
once	-	TRBV6-6	TRBJ2-7	14	CASSTRADAYEQYF	TGTGCCAGCAGTACACGAGCGGACGCCTACGAGCAGTACTTC
-	TRBD1	TRBV29-1	TRBJ1-1	13	CSVDRGLGTEAFF	TGCAGCGTTGACAGGGGGCTGGGCACTGAAGCTTTCTTT
-	-	TRBV7-6	TRBJ2-3	14	CASSLAYDTDTQYF	TGTGCCAGCAGCTTAGCGTACGACACAGATACGCAGTATTTT
once	-	TRBV7-8	TRBJ2-1	13	CASSWTWDNEQFF	TGTGCCAGCAGCTGGACGTGGGACAATGAGCAGTTCTTC
-	-	TRBV29-1	TRBJ2-3	11	CSVQLAYTQYF	TGCAGCGTTCAACTAGCCTATACGCAGTATTTT
-	-	TRBV7-9	TRBJ1-1	16	CASSWAGIIYGAEAFF	TGTGCCAGCAGCTGGGCGGGTATAATATATGGCGCTGAAGCTTTCTTT
-	TRBD2	TRBV7-6	TRBJ2-1	15	CASSLGLVFGNEQFF	TGTGCCAGCAGCCTTGGACTAGTATTCGGCAATGAGCAGTTCTTC
-	TRBD1	TRBV5-4	TRBJ1-1	13	CASSQRDRDEAFF	TGTGCCAGCAGCCAACGGGACAGGGACGAAGCTTTCTTT
-	-	TRBV11-2	TRBJ2-7	12	CASSLERGPPVF	TGTGCCAGCAGCTTAGAAAGGGGCCCACCGGTCTTC
-	-	TRBV11-2	TRBJ2-3	14	CASSSEGFTDTQYF	TGTGCCAGCAGCTCCGAGGGCTTCACAGATACGCAGTATTTT
-	TRBD1	TRBV7-9	TRBJ2-5	13	CASSATGGETQYF	TGTGCCAGCAGCGCGACAGGGGGAGAGACCCAGTACTTC
-	TRBD2	TRBV19	TRBJ2-1	15	CASMVGTSVYNEQFF	TGTGCCAGTATGGTGGGGACTAGCGTATACAATGAGCAGTTCTTC
-	-	TRBV19	TRBJ1-1	14	CASVQGYGDTEAFF	TGTGCCAGTGTACAGGGCTACGGGGACACTGAAGCTTTCTTT
-	-	TRBV6-4	TRBJ2-5	17	CASSDSTASGSWETQYF	TGTGCCAGCAGTGACTCGACGGCGTCCGGAAGCTGGGAGACCCAGTACTTC
-	-	TRBV29-1	TRBJ1-1	14	CSVEVQSENTEAFF	TGCAGCGTTGAAGTACAGTCTGAGAACACTGAAGCTTTCTTT
-	-	TRBV4-1	TRBJ2-3	16	CASSQVRLVKADTQYF	TGCGCCAGCAGCCAAGTCCGGCTAGTTAAGGCAGATACGCAGTATTTT
-	TRBD1	TRBV2	TRBJ2-3	14	CASTVTGDPDTQYF	TGTGCCAGCACTGTGACAGGGGACCCAGATACGCAGTATTTT
-	-	TRBV25-1	TRBJ2-2	15	CASSESPSGTGELFF	TGTGCCAGCAGTGAATCACCCTCGGGCACCGGGGAGCTGTTTTTT
-	-	TRBV11-3	TRBJ2-7	13	CASSLVGGHEQYF	TGTGCCAGCAGCTTAGTTGGCGGGCACGAGCAGTACTTC
-	-	TRBV30	TRBJ1-1	13	CAWSVRGNTEAFF	TGTGCCTGGAGTGTACGGGGGAACACTGAAGCTTTCTTT
-	-	TRBV7-2	TRBJ1-1	13	CASSLALNTEAFF	TGTGCCAGCAGCTTAGCTCTAAACACTGAAGCTTTCTTT
-	-	TRBV5-6	TRBJ2-4	14	CASSLLVGVGIQYF	TGTGCCAGCAGCTTGTTGGTGGGAGTCGGGATTCAGTACTTC
-	-	TRBV5-4	TRBJ1-2	13	CASSLDRDYGYTF	TGTGCCAGCAGCTTGGACAGGGACTATGGCTACACCTTC
once	-	TRBV18	TRBJ2-5	14	CASSPMSEQETQYF	TGTGCCAGCTCACCAATGTCAGAACAAGAGACCCAGTACTTC
-	-	TRBV18	TRBJ1-1	18	CASSPIVSSGASWTEAFF	TGTGCCAGCTCACCAATCGTATCGTCGGGGGCTTCATGGACTGAAGCTTTCTTT
-	-	TRBV30	TRBJ1-4	16	CAWSVLYRPAEEKLFF	TGTGCCTGGAGTGTTCTGTATCGGCCGGCTGAGGAAAAACTGTTTTTT
-	TRBD2	TRBV5-4	TRBJ2-2	18	CASSLRGLAGGRPGELFF	TGTGCCAGCAGCTTGCGAGGATTAGCGGGAGGGCGCCCCGGGGAGCTGTTTTTT
once	TRBD2	TRBV4-3	TRBJ2-7	16	CASSQDWLAGSYEQYF	TGCGCCAGCAGCCAAGATTGGCTAGCGGGATCCTACGAGCAGTACTTC
-	TRBD2	TRBV14	TRBJ2-5	16	CASSLGEAGVGETQYF	TGTGCCAGCAGCCTCGGGGAGGCGGGAGTCGGGGAGACCCAGTACTTC
-	-	TRBV7-8	TRBJ2-3	12	CASSLLTDTQYF	TGTGCCAGCAGTCTATTGACAGATACGCAGTATTTT
-	-	TRBV11-2	TRBJ2-5	13	CASSFELQETQYF	TGTGCCAGCAGCTTTGAACTTCAAGAGACCCAGTACTTC
-	TRBD2	TRBV6-5	TRBJ2-3	16	CASRYGLAPTTDTQYF	TGTGCCAGCAGATACGGACTAGCGCCGACCACAGATACGCAGTATTTT